This T cell receptor beta chain was sequenced in a study of blood T cell repertoires in COVID-19. The overall study: COVID-19 samples from acute and convalescent phases originated in the United States, Italy and Spain.

The V gene lost 6 bases and the J gene lost 2 bases, with 11 bases spanning the gap. The CDR3 is 15 amino acids. The germline V gene has CDR1 SEHNR and CDR2 FQNEAQ (reference sequence). Only in-frame clones appear in the TCRdb table, and some are missing; sequencing was by immunoSEQ multiplex PCR. The sample lists 200,000 or so clones, over 75% occurring once. Ages ranged from about 18 to 89 years, with residence in about 24 US areas. Cohorts were determined from participant-reported clinical history. This TCR derives from a middle-aged woman with acute COVID-19. The genes are TRBV7-9 and TRBJ2-6, with D possibly being TRBD1 (6 bases). The sample comprised PBMCs or T cells enriched from blood (not recorded which). CDR3 protein: CASSPRGAGANVLTF. The CDR3 bases are TGTGCCAGCAGTCCCAGGGGTGCTGGGGCCAACGTCCTGACTTTC.